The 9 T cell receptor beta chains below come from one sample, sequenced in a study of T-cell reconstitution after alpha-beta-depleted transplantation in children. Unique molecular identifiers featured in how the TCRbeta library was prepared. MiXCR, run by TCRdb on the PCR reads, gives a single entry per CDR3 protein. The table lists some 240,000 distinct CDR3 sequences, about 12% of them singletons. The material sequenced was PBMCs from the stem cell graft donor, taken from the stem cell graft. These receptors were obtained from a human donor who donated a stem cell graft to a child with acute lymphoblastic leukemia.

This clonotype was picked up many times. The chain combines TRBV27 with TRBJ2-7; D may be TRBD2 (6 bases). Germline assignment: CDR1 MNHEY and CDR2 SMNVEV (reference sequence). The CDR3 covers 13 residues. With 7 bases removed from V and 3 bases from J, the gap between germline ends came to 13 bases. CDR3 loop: CASINLSGYEQYF. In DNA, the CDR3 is TGTGCCAGCATCAACCTTAGCGGCTACGAGCAGTACTTC.

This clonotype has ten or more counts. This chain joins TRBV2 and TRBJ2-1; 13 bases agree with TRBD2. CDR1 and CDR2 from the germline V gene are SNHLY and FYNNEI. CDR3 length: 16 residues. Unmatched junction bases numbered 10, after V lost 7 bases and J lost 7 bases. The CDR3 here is CASNAPTSGGRNEQFF. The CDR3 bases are TGTGCCAGCAACGCCCCGACTAGCGGGGGGCGGAATGAGCAGTTCTTC. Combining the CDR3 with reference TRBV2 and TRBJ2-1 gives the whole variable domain EPEVTQTPSHQVTQMGQEVILRCVPISNHLYFYWYRQILGQKVEFLVSFYNNEISEKSEIFDDQFSVERPDGSNFTLKIRSTKLEDSAMYFCASNAPTSGGRNEQFFGPGTRLTVL.

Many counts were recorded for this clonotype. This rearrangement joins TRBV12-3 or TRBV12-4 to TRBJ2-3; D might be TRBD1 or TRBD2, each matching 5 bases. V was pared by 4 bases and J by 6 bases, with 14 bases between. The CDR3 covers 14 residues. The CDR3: CASSSGTLGDTQYF. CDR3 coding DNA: TGTGCCAGCAGTTCCGGGACGCTGGGGGATACGCAGTATTTT.

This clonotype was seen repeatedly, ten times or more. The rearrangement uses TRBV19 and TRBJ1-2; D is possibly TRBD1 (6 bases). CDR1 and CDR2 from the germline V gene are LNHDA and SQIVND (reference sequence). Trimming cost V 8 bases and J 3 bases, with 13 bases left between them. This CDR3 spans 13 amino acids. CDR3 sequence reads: CASGYRVDYGYTF. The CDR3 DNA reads TGTGCCAGTGGATACAGGGTCGACTATGGCTACACCTTC.

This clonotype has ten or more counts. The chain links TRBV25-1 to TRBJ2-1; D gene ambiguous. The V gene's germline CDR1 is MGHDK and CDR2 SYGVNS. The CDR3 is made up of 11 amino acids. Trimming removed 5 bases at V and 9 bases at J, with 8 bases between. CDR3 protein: CASSKSVEQFF. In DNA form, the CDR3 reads TGTGCCAGCAGTAAAAGCGTTGAGCAGTTCTTC.

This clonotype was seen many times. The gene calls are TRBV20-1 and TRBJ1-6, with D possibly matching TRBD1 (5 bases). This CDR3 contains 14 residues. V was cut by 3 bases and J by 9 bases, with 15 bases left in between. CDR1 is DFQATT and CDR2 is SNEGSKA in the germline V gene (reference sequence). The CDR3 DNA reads TGCAGTGCTAGGCGGGGGGGAGAAGGTTCACCCCTCCACTTT. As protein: CSARRGGEGSPLHF.

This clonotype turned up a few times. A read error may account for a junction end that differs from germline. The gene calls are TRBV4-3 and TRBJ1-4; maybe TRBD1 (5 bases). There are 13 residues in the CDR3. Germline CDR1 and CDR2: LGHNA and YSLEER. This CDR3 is CASSQDEARDLYF. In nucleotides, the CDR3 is TGCGCCAGCAGCCAAGATGAGGCCCGGGACCTCTATTTT.

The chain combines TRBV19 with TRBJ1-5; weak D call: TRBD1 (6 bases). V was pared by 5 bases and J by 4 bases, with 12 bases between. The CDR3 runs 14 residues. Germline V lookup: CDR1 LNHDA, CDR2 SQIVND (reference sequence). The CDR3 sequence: CASSFTGKNQPQHF. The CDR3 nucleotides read TGTGCCAGTAGTTTTACAGGGAAAAATCAGCCCCAGCATTTT.

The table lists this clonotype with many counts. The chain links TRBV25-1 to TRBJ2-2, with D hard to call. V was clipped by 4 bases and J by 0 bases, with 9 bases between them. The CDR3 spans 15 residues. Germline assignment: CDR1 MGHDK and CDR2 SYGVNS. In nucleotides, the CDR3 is TGTGCCAGCAGTGGCGCGAGTCCGAACACCGGGGAGCTGTTTTTT. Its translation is CASSGASPNTGELFF.